The entry below describes one TCR beta chain. Its specificity is not known. The germline gives CDR1 MNHEY, CDR2 SMNVEV (reference sequence). The CDR3 sequence is 15 residues long. Germline trimming cut 3 bases from V and 6 bases from J; bases unmatched to any gene: 4. The sample belongs to a study of T cell responses to AZD1222 COVID-19 vaccine. General observations from the study: Every sample of the repertoires postdated the peak T cell response.

Assay used: immunoSEQ multiplex PCR; TCRdb lists only in-frame clones, some missing. The sample yields 29,000 or so clones, nearly 95% seen once. The chain recombines TRBV27 with TRBJ2-3; 12 bases map to TRBD2. This sequence was found in an adult in good health. The material was peripheral blood, obtained on day 0 of AZD1222 vaccination. CDR3 region: CASSFGLAGPDTQYF. CDR3 DNA: TGTGCCAGCAGTTTCGGACTAGCGGGACCTGATACGCAGTATTTT.